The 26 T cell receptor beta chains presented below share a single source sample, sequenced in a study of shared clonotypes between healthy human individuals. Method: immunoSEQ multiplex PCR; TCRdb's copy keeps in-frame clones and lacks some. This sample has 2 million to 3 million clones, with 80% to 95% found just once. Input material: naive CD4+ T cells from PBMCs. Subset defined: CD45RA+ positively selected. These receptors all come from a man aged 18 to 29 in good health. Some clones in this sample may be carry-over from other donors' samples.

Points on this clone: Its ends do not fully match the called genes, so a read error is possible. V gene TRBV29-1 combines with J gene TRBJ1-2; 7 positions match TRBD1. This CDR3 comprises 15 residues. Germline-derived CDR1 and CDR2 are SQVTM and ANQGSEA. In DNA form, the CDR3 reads TGCAGCGTGGAAGGAGGGGGCGGTTGGAACTATGGCTACACCTTC. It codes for CSVEGGGGWNYGYTF.

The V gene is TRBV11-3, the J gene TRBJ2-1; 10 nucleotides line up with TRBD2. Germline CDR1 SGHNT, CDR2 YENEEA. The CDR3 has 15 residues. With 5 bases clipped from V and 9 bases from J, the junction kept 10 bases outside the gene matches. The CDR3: CASSPRGLAFGEQFF. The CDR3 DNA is TGTGCCAGCAGCCCGAGGGGACTAGCGTTTGGTGAGCAGTTCTTC. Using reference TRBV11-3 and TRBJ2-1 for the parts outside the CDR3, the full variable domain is EAGVVQSPRYKIIEKKQPVAFWCNPISGHNTLYWYLQNLGQGPELLIRYENEEAVDDSQLPKDRFSAERLKGVDSTLKIQPAELGDSAVYLCASSPRGLAFGEQFFGPGTRLTVL.

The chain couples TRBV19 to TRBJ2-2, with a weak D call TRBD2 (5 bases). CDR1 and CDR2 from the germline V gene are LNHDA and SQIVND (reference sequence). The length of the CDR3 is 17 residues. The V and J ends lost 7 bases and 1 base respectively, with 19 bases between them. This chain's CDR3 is CASISSDARVNTGELFF. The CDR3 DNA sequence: TGTGCCAGTATAAGTTCCGACGCGCGGGTGAACACCGGGGAGCTGTTTTTT.

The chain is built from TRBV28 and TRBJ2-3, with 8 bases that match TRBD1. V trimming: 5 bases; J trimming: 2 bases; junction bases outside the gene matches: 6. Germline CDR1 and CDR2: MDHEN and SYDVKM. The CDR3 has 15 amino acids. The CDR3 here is CASSTPGQATDTQYF. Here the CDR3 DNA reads TGTGCCAGCAGTACGCCGGGACAGGCCACAGATACGCAGTATTTT.

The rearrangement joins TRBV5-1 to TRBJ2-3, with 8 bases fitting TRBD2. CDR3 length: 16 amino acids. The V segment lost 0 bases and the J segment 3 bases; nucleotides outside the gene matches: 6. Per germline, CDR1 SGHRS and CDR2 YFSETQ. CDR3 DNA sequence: TGCGCCAGCAGCTTGGGAGCGGGAGAATGGACAGATACGCAGTATTTT. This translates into CASSLGAGEWTDTQYF.

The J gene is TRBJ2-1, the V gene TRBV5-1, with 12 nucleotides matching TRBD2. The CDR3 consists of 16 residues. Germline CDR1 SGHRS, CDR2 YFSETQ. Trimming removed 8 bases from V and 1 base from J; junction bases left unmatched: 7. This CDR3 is CASNTGLAGSYNEQFF. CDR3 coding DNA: TGCGCCAGTAATACAGGACTAGCGGGATCCTACAATGAGCAGTTCTTC. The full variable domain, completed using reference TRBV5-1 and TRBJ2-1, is KAGVTQTPRYLIKTRGQQVTLSCSPISGHRSVSWYQQTPGQGLQFLFEYFSETQRNKGNFPGRFSGRQFSNSRSEMNVSTLELGDSALYLCASNTGLAGSYNEQFFGPGTRLTVL.

The CDR3 DNA is TGCGCCAGCAGCTTGGTGGGGACACGCACAGATACGCAGTATTTT. It encodes CASSLVGTRTDTQYF. The rearrangement links TRBV5-1 to TRBJ2-3; possibly TRBD1 for D (6 bases). The V gene's germline CDR1 is SGHRS and CDR2 YFSETQ. The ends were cut back, 0 bases at V and 1 base at J, with 9 bases in the middle. The CDR3 is 15 residues long.

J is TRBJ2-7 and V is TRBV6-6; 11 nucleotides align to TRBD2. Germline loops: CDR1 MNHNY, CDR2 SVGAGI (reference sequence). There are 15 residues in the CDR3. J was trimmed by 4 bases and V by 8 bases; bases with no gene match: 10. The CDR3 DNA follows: TGTGCCAGCTCGGGGCTAGCGGGAGGTTCATACGAGCAGTACTTC. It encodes CASSGLAGGSYEQYF.

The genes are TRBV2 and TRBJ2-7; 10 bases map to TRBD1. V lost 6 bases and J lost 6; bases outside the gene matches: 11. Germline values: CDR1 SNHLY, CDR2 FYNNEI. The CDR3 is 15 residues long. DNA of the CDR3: TGTGCCAGCAGAGAGACAGGGGGCTCAAATCGCGAGCAGTACTTC. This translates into CASRETGGSNREQYF.

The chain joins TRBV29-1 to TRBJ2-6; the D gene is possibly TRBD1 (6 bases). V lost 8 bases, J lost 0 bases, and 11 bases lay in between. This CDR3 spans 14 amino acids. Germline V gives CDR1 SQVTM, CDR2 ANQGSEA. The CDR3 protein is CSILQGSGANVLTF. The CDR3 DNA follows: TGCAGCATATTACAGGGCTCTGGGGCCAACGTCCTGACTTTC.

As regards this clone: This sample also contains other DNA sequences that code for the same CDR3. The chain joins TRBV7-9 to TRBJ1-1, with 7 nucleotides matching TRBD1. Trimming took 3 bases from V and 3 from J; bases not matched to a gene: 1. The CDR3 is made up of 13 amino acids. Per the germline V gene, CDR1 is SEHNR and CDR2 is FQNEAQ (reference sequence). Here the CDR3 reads CASSFTGDTEAFF. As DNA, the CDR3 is TGTGCCAGCAGCTTCACAGGGGACACTGAAGCTTTCTTT.

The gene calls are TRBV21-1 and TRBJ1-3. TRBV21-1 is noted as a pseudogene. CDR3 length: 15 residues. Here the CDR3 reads CASSLGGGTGNTIYF. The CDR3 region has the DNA TGTGCCAGCAGCCTAGGGGGAGGGACTGGAAACACCATATATTTT.

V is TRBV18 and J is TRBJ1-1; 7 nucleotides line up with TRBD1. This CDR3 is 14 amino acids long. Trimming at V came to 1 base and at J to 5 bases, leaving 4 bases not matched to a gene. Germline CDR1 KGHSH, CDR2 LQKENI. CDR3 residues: CASSPQTGMTEAFF. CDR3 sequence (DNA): TGTGCCAGCTCACCACAGACAGGGATGACTGAAGCTTTCTTT.

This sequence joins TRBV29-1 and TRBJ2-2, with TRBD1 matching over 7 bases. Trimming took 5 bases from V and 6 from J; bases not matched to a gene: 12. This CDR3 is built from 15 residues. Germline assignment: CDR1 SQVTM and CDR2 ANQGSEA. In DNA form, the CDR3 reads TGCAGCGTTCTCCCAGGACAGGCACCAGCCGGGGAGCTGTTTTTT. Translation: CSVLPGQAPAGELFF.

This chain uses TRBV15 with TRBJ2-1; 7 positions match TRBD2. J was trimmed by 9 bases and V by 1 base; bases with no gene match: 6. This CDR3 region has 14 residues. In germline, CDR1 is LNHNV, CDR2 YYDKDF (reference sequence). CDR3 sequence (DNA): TGTGCCACCAGCAGAGGCCGGACTAGTGCTGAGCAGTTCTTC. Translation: CATSRGRTSAEQFF.

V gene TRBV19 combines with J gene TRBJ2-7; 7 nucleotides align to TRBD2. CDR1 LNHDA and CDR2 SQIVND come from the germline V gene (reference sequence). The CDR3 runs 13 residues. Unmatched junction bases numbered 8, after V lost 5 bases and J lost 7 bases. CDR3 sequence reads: CASSPRLAYEQYF. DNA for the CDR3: TGTGCCAGTAGTCCCCGACTAGCTTATGAGCAGTACTTC.

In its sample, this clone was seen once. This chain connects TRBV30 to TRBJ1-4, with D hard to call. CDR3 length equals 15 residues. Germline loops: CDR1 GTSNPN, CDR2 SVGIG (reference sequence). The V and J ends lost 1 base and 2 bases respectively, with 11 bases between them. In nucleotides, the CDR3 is TGTGCCTGGAGTGACCCAGGTTCTACTAATGAAAAACTGTTTTTT. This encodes CAWSDPGSTNEKLFF.

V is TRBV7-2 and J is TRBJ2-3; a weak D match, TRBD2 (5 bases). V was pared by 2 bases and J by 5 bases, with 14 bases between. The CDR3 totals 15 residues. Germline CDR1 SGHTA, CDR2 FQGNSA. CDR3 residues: CASSLSPQRVDTQYF. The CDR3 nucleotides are TGTGCCAGCAGCTTAAGCCCTCAGAGGGTAGATACGCAGTATTTT. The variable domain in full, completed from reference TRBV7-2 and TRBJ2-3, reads GAGVSQSPSNKVTEKGKDVELRCDPISGHTALYWYRQSLGQGLEFLIYFQGNSAPDKSGLPSDRFSAERTGGSVSTLTIQRTQQEDSAVYLCASSLSPQRVDTQYFGPGTRLTVL.

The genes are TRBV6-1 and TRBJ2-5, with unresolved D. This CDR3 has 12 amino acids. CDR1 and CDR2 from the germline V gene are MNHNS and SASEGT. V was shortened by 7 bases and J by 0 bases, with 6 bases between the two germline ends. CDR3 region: CASTDNQETQYF. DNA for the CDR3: TGTGCCAGCACCGACAACCAAGAGACCCAGTACTTC.

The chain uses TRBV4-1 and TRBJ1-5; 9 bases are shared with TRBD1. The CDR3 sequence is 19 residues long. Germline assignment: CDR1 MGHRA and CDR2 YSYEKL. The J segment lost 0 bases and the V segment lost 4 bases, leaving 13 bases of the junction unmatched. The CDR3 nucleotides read TGCGCCAGCAGCCGGGACGATAGGACAGGGGTTTATAGCAATCAGCCCCAGCATTTT. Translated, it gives CASSRDDRTGVYSNQPQHF.

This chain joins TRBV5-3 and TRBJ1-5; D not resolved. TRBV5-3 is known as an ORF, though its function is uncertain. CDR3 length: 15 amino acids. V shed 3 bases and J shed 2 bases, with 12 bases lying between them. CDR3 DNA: TGTGCCAGAAGCTGTCAGTACTGGGGCAATCAGCCCCAGCATTTT. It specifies CARSCQYWGNQPQHF.

As DNA, the CDR3 is TGCGCCAGCAGCGTGACTAGACTGGGGAGCTCCTACAATGAGCAGTTCTTC. It is translated as CASSVTRLGSSYNEQFF. The rearrangement joins TRBV5-1 to TRBJ2-1, with TRBD2 as a possible D gene (6 bases). The CDR3 totals 17 residues. The V end was cut by 4 bases, the J end by 0 bases, with 17 bases between. Germline V gene data show CDR1 as SGHRS and CDR2 as YFSETQ.

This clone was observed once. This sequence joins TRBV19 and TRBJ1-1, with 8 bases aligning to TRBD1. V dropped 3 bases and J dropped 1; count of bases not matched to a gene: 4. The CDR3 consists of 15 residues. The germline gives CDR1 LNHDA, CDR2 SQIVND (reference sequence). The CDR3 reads CASSIQGTGNTEAFF. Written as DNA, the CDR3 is TGTGCCAGTAGTATCCAAGGGACAGGGAACACTGAAGCTTTCTTT.

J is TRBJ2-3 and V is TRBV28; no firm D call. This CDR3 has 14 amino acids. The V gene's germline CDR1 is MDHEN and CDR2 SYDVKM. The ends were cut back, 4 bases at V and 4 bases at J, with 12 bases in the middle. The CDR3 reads CASSYHPTADTQYF. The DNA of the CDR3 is TGTGCCAGCAGTTACCACCCGACTGCAGATACGCAGTATTTT. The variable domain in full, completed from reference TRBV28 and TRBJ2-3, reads DVKVTQSSRYLVKRTGEKVFLECVQDMDHENMFWYRQDPGLGLRLIYFSYDVKMKEKGDIPEGYSVSREKKERFSLILESASTNQTSMYLCASSYHPTADTQYFGPGTRLTVL.

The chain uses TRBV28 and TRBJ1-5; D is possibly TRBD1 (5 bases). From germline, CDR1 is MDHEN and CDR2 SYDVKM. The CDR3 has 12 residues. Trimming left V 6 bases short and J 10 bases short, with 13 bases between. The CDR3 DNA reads TGTGCCAGCAGGCCCCAGGGATACCCCCAGCATTTT. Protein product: CASRPQGYPQHF.

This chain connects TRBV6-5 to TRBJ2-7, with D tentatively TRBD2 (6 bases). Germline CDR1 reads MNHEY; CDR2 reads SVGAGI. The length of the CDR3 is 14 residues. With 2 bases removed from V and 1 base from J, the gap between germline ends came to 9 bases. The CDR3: CASSYRRESYEQYF. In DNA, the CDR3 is TGTGCCAGCAGTTACCGTCGGGAGTCCTACGAGCAGTACTTC.